These T cell receptor beta chains were read from a single sample in a study of T cell repertoires in cytomegalovirus infection. TCRdb recomputed calls from the reads with MiXCR, one row per CDR3 protein. The sample lists about 740,000 distinct CDR3 sequences, 35% occurring once. The sample was PBMCs. These receptor sequences come from a human donor in good health (CMV status not recorded). Some clones in this sample may be carry-over from other donors' samples. The CDR3 runs from the conserved cysteine through the conserved F or W. Each record gives: clone size, J gene, D gene, V gene, CDR3 DNA, CDR3 protein. D genes are given only for firm matches. Size values are once, few and many counts, or a class for expanded clones, and some rows have none.

clone_size: .; j_call: TRBJ1-1; d_call: .; v_call: TRBV2; cdr3_nt: TGTGCCAGCAGGGACATCCCGAACACTGAAGCTTTCTTT; cdr3_aa: CASRDIPNTEAFF
clone_size: few; j_call: TRBJ2-1; d_call: .; v_call: TRBV19; cdr3_nt: TGTGCCAGTAGTTTGCCCGGGGGGCTAGGAGAGTTCTTC; cdr3_aa: CASSLPGGLGEFF
clone_size: .; j_call: TRBJ1-1; d_call: .; v_call: TRBV27; cdr3_nt: TGTGCCAGCAGTTTGAAGGGTAGGGGCACTGAAGCTTTCTTT; cdr3_aa: CASSLKGRGTEAFF
clone_size: .; j_call: TRBJ1-1; d_call: .; v_call: TRBV20-1; cdr3_nt: TGCAGTGCTAGAAGGGGCGTAGACACTGAAGCTTTCTTT; cdr3_aa: CSARRGVDTEAFF
clone_size: .; j_call: TRBJ1-4; d_call: TRBD1; v_call: TRBV7-9; cdr3_nt: TGTGCCAGCAGCTGGGACAGGATAAAGGAAAAACTGTTTTTT; cdr3_aa: CASSWDRIKEKLFF
clone_size: few; j_call: TRBJ1-3; d_call: .; v_call: TRBV19; cdr3_nt: TGTGCCAGTGCAACCAACCCGAGTGGAAACACCATATATTTT; cdr3_aa: CASATNPSGNTIYF
clone_size: .; j_call: TRBJ1-5; d_call: .; v_call: TRBV19; cdr3_nt: TGTGCCAGTAGCTCGACCAGGAGACCAGCCCAGCATTTT; cdr3_aa: CASSSTRRPAQHF
clone_size: .; j_call: TRBJ2-1; d_call: TRBD2; v_call: TRBV7-9; cdr3_nt: TGTGCCAGCAGCGGGACTAGCGGGGGGCCCGTTTCCTTTAATGAGCAGTTCTTC; cdr3_aa: CASSGTSGGPVSFNEQFF
clone_size: .; j_call: TRBJ1-2; d_call: .; v_call: TRBV30; cdr3_nt: TGTGCCTGGAGTGTGGGCAGGACCTATGGCTACACCTTC; cdr3_aa: CAWSVGRTYGYTF
clone_size: .; j_call: TRBJ1-1; d_call: .; v_call: TRBV20-1; cdr3_nt: TGCAGTGCTAGAGATAGCCTATGGATAGGGTTAAACACTGAAGCTTTCTTT; cdr3_aa: CSARDSLWIGLNTEAFF
clone_size: .; j_call: TRBJ2-2; d_call: TRBD1; v_call: TRBV7-9; cdr3_nt: TGTGCCAGCAGCTTAGGACAGGGGATTTTCCCCGGGGAGCTGTTTTTT; cdr3_aa: CASSLGQGIFPGELFF
clone_size: .; j_call: TRBJ1-6; d_call: .; v_call: TRBV3-1; cdr3_nt: TGTGCCAGCAGCCAAGGGTTGGGGTATAATTCACCCCTCCACTTT; cdr3_aa: CASSQGLGYNSPLHF
clone_size: many; j_call: TRBJ2-2; d_call: .; v_call: TRBV7-6; cdr3_nt: TGTGCCAGCAGCTTGGAGTGGACGGGTACGAACACCGGGGAGCTGTTTTTT; cdr3_aa: CASSLEWTGTNTGELFF
clone_size: few; j_call: TRBJ2-7; d_call: .; v_call: TRBV28; cdr3_nt: TGTGCCAGCAGTGCGCCGGGACTTTCCTCCTACGAGCAGTACTTC; cdr3_aa: CASSAPGLSSYEQYF
clone_size: .; j_call: TRBJ1-6; d_call: TRBD1; v_call: TRBV20-1; cdr3_nt: TGCAGTGCTTCTCCTCGTGCGACAGGGAATTCACCCCTCCACTTT; cdr3_aa: CSASPRATGNSPLHF
clone_size: few; j_call: TRBJ2-2; d_call: .; v_call: TRBV10-3; cdr3_nt: TGTGCCATCAGTGGTTTATCCGGGATCGGGTCCGGGGAGCTGTTTTTT; cdr3_aa: CAISGLSGIGSGELFF
clone_size: .; j_call: TRBJ1-2; d_call: .; v_call: TRBV30; cdr3_nt: TGTGCCTGGAGTTACGCCAGGGTCCCCACCTTC; cdr3_aa: CAWSYARVPTF
clone_size: few; j_call: TRBJ1-6; d_call: TRBD1; v_call: TRBV6-6; cdr3_nt: TGTGCCAGCAGGGAGGGAGGGGGCGGTTCACCCCTCCACTTT; cdr3_aa: CASREGGGGSPLHF
clone_size: .; j_call: TRBJ2-6; d_call: TRBD1; v_call: TRBV7-2; cdr3_nt: TGTGCCAGCCATCCGGGACAGGAAGTCTCTGGGGCCAACGTCCTGACTTTC; cdr3_aa: CASHPGQEVSGANVLTF
clone_size: .; j_call: TRBJ2-2; d_call: .; v_call: TRBV7-6; cdr3_nt: TGTGCCAGCAGCCCTTATTGGACACCTAACACCGGGGAGCTGTTTTTT; cdr3_aa: CASSPYWTPNTGELFF
clone_size: few; j_call: TRBJ1-5; d_call: .; v_call: TRBV7-9; cdr3_nt: TGTGCCAGCAGCTTAAATGGGGCAGATCAGCCCCAGCATTTT; cdr3_aa: CASSLNGADQPQHF
clone_size: .; j_call: TRBJ2-7; d_call: TRBD1; v_call: TRBV7-8; cdr3_nt: TGTGCCAGCAGTCGTCAGCCTGGACAGGGGGCCTTCTACGAGCAGTACTTC; cdr3_aa: CASSRQPGQGAFYEQYF
clone_size: .; j_call: TRBJ1-5; d_call: .; v_call: TRBV19; cdr3_nt: TGTGCCAGTAGTATCATAGGGCTCTTAGATTGGCCCCAGCATTTT; cdr3_aa: CASSIIGLLDWPQHF
clone_size: .; j_call: TRBJ2-7; d_call: TRBD1; v_call: TRBV7-8; cdr3_nt: TGTGCCAGCAGCTTCCGCGGGACAGGGGTGACTAGTTACGAGCAGTACTTC; cdr3_aa: CASSFRGTGVTSYEQYF
clone_size: few; j_call: TRBJ1-5; d_call: .; v_call: TRBV7-9; cdr3_nt: TGTGCCAGCAGCCCGCAAAACAATCAGCCCCAGCATTTT; cdr3_aa: CASSPQNNQPQHF
clone_size: few; j_call: TRBJ2-2; d_call: .; v_call: TRBV7-9; cdr3_nt: TGTGCCAGCAGCTTAGCCCGGGAGCTGTTTTTT; cdr3_aa: CASSLARELFF
clone_size: many; j_call: TRBJ2-5; d_call: .; v_call: TRBV7-7; cdr3_nt: TGTGCTAGCAGCTTAAGTGGGGTGGCGGAGACCCAGTACTTC; cdr3_aa: CASSLSGVAETQYF
clone_size: .; j_call: TRBJ2-1; d_call: TRBD2; v_call: TRBV6-5; cdr3_nt: TGTGCCAGCACCAAGAAGCTAGCGGGTCTTAATGAGCAGTTCTTC; cdr3_aa: CASTKKLAGLNEQFF
clone_size: few; j_call: TRBJ2-1; d_call: .; v_call: TRBV28; cdr3_nt: TGTGCCAGCAGTAGCCTCAGGGGGGCGGAAACCTACAATGAGCAGTTCTTC; cdr3_aa: CASSSLRGAETYNEQFF
clone_size: few; j_call: TRBJ2-7; d_call: TRBD1; v_call: TRBV7-2; cdr3_nt: TGTGCCAGCAGCTTAGCGCCAGGGGGACGTTACGAGCAGTACTTC; cdr3_aa: CASSLAPGGRYEQYF
clone_size: many; j_call: TRBJ2-5; d_call: .; v_call: TRBV12-3/TRBV12-4; cdr3_nt: TGTGCCAGCAGTTCGACGGAGACCCAGTACTTC; cdr3_aa: CASSSTETQYF
clone_size: few; j_call: TRBJ1-1; d_call: .; v_call: TRBV6-6; cdr3_nt: TGTGCCAGCAGCGTAGCCCTTAGACCGGAGACCGGGACTTACACTGAAGCTTTCTTT; cdr3_aa: CASSVALRPETGTYTEAFF
clone_size: .; j_call: TRBJ2-5; d_call: TRBD1; v_call: TRBV7-8; cdr3_nt: TGTGCCAGCAGCTTAGGAACAGGGGGTTTGGAGACCGAGTACTTC; cdr3_aa: CASSLGTGGLETEYF
clone_size: .; j_call: TRBJ2-1; d_call: TRBD2; v_call: TRBV27; cdr3_nt: TGTGCCAGCAGTTTTTCGCTGCGGACTAGCTCCTACAATGAGCAGTTCTTC; cdr3_aa: CASSFSLRTSSYNEQFF
clone_size: .; j_call: TRBJ2-1; d_call: TRBD2; v_call: TRBV7-9; cdr3_nt: TGTGCCAGCAGCTTAGGGGCCAGCGGGGGGCTAGTAGGTGAGCAGTTCTTC; cdr3_aa: CASSLGASGGLVGEQFF
clone_size: .; j_call: TRBJ2-1; d_call: TRBD1; v_call: TRBV4-1; cdr3_nt: TGTGCCAGCAGCCAGTGGACAGGGGGGACGTACAATGAGCAGTTCTTC; cdr3_aa: CASSQWTGGTYNEQFF
clone_size: .; j_call: TRBJ2-7; d_call: .; v_call: TRBV28; cdr3_nt: TGTGCCAGCAGCGCCGCTGTTGGGGGCGGCTCCTACGAGCAGTACTTC; cdr3_aa: CASSAAVGGGSYEQYF
clone_size: .; j_call: TRBJ1-1; d_call: .; v_call: TRBV11-1; cdr3_nt: TGTGCCAGCAGCTTAGAACAGGGCCGAGGGACTGAAGCTTTCTTT; cdr3_aa: CASSLEQGRGTEAFF
clone_size: many; j_call: TRBJ1-2; d_call: TRBD1; v_call: TRBV12-3/TRBV12-4; cdr3_nt: TGTGCCAGCAGTCCAACAGGGGAGCGGTATGGCTACACCTTC; cdr3_aa: CASSPTGERYGYTF
clone_size: once; j_call: TRBJ1-2; d_call: TRBD1; v_call: TRBV12-3/TRBV12-4; cdr3_nt: TGTGCCAGCACTACGCCCAGGGGGCTGGCGGATGGCTACACCTTC; cdr3_aa: CASTTPRGLADGYTF
clone_size: .; j_call: TRBJ1-1; d_call: .; v_call: TRBV12-3/TRBV12-4; cdr3_nt: TGTGCCAGCAGTTTAGGCAGGAGCACTTTCTTT; cdr3_aa: CASSLGRSTFF
clone_size: many; j_call: TRBJ2-1; d_call: .; v_call: TRBV7-2; cdr3_nt: TGTGCCAGCAGCTACAATTACAATGAGCAGTTCTTC; cdr3_aa: CASSYNYNEQFF
clone_size: .; j_call: TRBJ2-7; d_call: TRBD2; v_call: TRBV11-2; cdr3_nt: TGTGCCAGCAGCTACCTAGCGGGGGGGTTCTACGAGCAGTACTTC; cdr3_aa: CASSYLAGGFYEQYF
clone_size: many; j_call: TRBJ2-5; d_call: .; v_call: TRBV7-2; cdr3_nt: TGTGCCAGCAGCTCGGTAACAGGGCCAGAGACCCAGTACTTC; cdr3_aa: CASSSVTGPETQYF
clone_size: few; j_call: TRBJ1-5; d_call: .; v_call: TRBV20-1; cdr3_nt: TGCAGTGCTAGAGACATACAGGGCAATCAGCCCCAGCATTTT; cdr3_aa: CSARDIQGNQPQHF
clone_size: few; j_call: TRBJ1-4; d_call: .; v_call: TRBV29-1; cdr3_nt: TGCAGCGTTGTGGTGGCAACTAATGAAAAACTGTTTTTT; cdr3_aa: CSVVVATNEKLFF
clone_size: .; j_call: TRBJ2-1; d_call: TRBD2; v_call: TRBV4-1; cdr3_nt: TGCGCCAGCAGCCAAGATGCTGGACTAGCGGGATACAATGAGCAGTTCTTC; cdr3_aa: CASSQDAGLAGYNEQFF
clone_size: .; j_call: TRBJ2-3; d_call: .; v_call: TRBV12-3/TRBV12-4; cdr3_nt: TGTGCCAGCAGACTCCTTTGGGAAACAGATACGCAGTATTTT; cdr3_aa: CASRLLWETDTQYF